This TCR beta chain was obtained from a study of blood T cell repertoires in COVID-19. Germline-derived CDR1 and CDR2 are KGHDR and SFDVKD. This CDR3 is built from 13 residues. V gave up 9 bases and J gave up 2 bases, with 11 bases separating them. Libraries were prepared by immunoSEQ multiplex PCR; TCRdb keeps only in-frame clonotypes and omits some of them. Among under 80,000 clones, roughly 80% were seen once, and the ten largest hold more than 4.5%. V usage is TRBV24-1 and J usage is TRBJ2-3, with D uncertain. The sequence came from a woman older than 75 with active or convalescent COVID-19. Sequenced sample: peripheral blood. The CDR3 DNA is TGTGCCACCTCCCCGTCTTACACAGATACGCAGTATTTT. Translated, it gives CATSPSYTDTQYF.